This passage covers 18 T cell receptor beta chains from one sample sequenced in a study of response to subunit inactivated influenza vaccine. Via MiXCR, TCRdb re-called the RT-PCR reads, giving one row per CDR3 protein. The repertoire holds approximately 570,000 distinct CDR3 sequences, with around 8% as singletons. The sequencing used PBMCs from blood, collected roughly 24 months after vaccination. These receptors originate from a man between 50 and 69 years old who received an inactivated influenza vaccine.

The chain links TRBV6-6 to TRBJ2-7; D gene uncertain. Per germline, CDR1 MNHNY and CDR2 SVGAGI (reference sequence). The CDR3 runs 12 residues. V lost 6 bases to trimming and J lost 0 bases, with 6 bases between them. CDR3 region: CASSVYSYEQYF. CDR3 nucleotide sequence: TGTGCCAGCAGCGTCTACTCCTACGAGCAGTACTTC.

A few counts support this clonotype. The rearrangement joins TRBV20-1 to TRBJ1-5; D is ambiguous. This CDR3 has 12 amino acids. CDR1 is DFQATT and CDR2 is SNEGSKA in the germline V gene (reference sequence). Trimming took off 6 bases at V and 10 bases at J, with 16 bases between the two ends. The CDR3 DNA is TGCAGTGCCGCACTCCAAGGCACCCCCCAGCATTTT. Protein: CSAALQGTPQHF.

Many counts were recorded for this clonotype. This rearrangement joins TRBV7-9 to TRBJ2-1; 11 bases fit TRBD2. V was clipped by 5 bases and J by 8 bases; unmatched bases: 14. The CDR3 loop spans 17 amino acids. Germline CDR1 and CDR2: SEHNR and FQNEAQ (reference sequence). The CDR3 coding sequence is TGTGCCAGCAGCACTACCTTAGCGGGAGGGCCGTCCCATGAGCAGTTCTTC. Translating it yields CASSTTLAGGPSHEQFF. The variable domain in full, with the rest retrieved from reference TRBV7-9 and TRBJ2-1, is DTGVSQNPRHKITKRGQNVTFRCDPISEHNRLYWYRQTLGQGPEFLTYFQNEAQLEKSRLLSDRFSAERPKGSFSTLEIQRTEQGDSAMYLCASSTTLAGGPSHEQFFGPGTRLTVL.

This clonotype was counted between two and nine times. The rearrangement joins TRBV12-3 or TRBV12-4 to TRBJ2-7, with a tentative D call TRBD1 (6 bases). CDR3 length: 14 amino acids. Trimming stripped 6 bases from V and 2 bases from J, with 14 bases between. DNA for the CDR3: TGTGCCAGCAGCCCTAAGGACAGAACCTACGAGCAGTACTTC. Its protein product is CASSPKDRTYEQYF.

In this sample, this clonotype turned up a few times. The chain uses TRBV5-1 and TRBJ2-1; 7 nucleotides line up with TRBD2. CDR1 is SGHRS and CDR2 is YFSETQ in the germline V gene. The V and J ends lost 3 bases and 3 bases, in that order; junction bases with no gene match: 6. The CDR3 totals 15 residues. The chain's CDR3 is CASSSVAGLYNEQFF. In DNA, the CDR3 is TGCGCCAGCAGCTCCGTAGCGGGCCTCTACAATGAGCAGTTCTTC.

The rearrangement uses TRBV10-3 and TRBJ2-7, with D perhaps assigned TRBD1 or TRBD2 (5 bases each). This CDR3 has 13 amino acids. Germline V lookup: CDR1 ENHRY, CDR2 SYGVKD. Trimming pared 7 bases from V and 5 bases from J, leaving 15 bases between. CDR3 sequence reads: CAITQGEVNEQYF. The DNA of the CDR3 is TGTGCCATCACCCAGGGAGAAGTCAACGAGCAGTACTTC.

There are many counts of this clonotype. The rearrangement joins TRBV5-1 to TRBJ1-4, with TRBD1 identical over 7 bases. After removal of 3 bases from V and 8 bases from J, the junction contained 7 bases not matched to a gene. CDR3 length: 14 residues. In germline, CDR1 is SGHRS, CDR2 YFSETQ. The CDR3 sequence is CASSWDSVEEKLFF. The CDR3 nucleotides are TGCGCCAGCAGCTGGGACAGTGTCGAAGAAAAACTGTTTTTT.

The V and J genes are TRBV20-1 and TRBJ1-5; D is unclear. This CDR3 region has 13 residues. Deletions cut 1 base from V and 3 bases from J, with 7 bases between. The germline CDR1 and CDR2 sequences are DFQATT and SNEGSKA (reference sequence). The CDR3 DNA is TGCAGTGCTAGAGGAGACCTCAATCAGCCCCAGCATTTT. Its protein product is CSARGDLNQPQHF.

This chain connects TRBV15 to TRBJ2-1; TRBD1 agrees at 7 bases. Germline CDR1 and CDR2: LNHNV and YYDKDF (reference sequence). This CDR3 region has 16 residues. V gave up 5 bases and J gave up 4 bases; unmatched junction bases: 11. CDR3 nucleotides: TGTGCCACCAGCGGAAAAAACAGGGGAACATACAATGAGCAGTTCTTC. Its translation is CATSGKNRGTYNEQFF.

This chain's CDR3 is CASSYGAREGSPLHF. CDR3 DNA sequence: TGTGCCAGCAGTTACGGGGCCAGGGAAGGATCACCCCTCCACTTT. V and J are TRBV6-5 and TRBJ1-6, with a tentative D call TRBD1 (5 bases). The CDR3 runs 15 residues. Germline values: CDR1 MNHEY, CDR2 SVGAGI. Between the trimmed V and J ends, which lost 2 bases and 10 bases, there was a span of 15 bases.

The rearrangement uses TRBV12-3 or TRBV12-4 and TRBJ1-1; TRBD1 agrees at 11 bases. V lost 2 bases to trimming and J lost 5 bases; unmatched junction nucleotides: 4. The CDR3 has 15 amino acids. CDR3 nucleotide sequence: TGTGCCAGCAGTTTATCTGGACAGGGGGCGACTGAAGCTTTCTTT. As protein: CASSLSGQGATEAFF.

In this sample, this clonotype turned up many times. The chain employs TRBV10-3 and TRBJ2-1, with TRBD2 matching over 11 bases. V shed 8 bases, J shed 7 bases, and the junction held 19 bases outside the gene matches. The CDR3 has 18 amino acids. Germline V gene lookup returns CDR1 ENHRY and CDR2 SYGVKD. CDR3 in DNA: TGTGCCATCGGGGACAGAACGCCCTTAGCGGGAGGGCTGAATGAGCAGTTCTTC. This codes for CAIGDRTPLAGGLNEQFF.

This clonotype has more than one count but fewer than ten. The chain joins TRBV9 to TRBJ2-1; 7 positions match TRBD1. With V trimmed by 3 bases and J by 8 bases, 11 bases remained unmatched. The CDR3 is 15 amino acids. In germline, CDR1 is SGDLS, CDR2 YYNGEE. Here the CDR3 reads CASSGRGQPGDEQFF. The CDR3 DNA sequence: TGTGCCAGCAGCGGTCGGGGACAGCCTGGGGATGAGCAGTTCTTC.

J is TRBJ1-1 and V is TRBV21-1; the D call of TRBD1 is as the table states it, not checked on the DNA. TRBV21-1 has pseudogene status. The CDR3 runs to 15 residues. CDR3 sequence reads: CASSAIIFGATEAFF. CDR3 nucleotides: TGTGCCAGCAGCGCAATTATTTTCGGGGCCACTGAAGCTTTCTTT.

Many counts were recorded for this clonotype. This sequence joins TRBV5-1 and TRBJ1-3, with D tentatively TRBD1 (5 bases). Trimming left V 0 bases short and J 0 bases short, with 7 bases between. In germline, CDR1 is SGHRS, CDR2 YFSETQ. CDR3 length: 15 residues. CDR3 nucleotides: TGCGCCAGCAGCTTGGGGACAAACTCTGGAAACACCATATATTTT. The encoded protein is CASSLGTNSGNTIYF.

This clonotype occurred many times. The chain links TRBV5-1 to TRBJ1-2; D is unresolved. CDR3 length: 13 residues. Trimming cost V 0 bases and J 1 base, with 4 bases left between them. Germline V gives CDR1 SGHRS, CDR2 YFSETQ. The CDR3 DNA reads TGCGCCAGCAGCTTGGCCCTTAACTATGGCTACACCTTC. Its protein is CASSLALNYGYTF. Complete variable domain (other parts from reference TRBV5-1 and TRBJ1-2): KAGVTQTPRYLIKTRGQQVTLSCSPISGHRSVSWYQQTPGQGLQFLFEYFSETQRNKGNFPGRFSGRQFSNSRSEMNVSTLELGDSALYLCASSLALNYGYTFGSGTRLTVV.

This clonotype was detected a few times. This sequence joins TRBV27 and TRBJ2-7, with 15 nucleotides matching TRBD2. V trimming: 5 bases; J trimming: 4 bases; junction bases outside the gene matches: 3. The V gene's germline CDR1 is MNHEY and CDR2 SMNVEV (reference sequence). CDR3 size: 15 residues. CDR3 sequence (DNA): TGTGCCAGCAGTAAGGGGACTAGCGGGGGGTACGAGCAGTACTTC. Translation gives CASSKGTSGGYEQYF.

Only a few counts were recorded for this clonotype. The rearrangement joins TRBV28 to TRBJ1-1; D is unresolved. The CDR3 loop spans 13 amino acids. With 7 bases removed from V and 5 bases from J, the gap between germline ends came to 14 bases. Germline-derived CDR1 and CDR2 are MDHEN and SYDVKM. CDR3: CASTLSAGTEAFF. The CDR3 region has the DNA TGTGCCAGCACCCTAAGTGCCGGTACTGAAGCTTTCTTT.